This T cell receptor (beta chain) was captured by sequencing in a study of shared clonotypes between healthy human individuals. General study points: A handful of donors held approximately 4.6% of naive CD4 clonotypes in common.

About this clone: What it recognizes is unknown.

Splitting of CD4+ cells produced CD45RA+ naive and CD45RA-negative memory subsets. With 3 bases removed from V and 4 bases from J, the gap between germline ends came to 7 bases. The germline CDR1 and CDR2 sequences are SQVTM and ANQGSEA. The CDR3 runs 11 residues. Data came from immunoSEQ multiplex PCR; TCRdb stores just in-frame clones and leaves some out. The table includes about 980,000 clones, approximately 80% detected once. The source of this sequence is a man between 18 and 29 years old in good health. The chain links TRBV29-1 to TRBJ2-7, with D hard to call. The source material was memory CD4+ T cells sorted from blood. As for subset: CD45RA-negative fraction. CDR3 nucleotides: TGCAGCGTTGAGGTTCAGTACGAGCAGTACTTC. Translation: CSVEVQYEQYF.